What follows describes a single T cell receptor (beta chain). Authors' data handling: Nucleated cell number was recorded as an estimate derived from reference gene primer amplification. Assay: immunoSEQ multiplex PCR; the TCRdb copy retains only in-frame clones and omits some. V and J calls and clone size are those listed in that table; D and trimming were worked out from the DNA. The table lists some 150,000 clones, about four fifths of them singletons, with 2.2% in the top ten. The sample belongs to a study of blood T cell repertoires in COVID-19. Study-wide context: Sites in the United States, Italy and Spain provided acute and convalescent COVID-19 samples. PBMCs, B-cell-depleted T cells, or T cells were the source of the cDNA or gDNA that made up the material.

Trimming took 1 base from V and 4 from J; bases not matched to a gene: 3. This CDR3 region has 16 residues. Germline V lookup: CDR1 MDHEN, CDR2 SYDVKM. The sample taken for sequencing was peripheral blood. The V call is TRBV28, the J call TRBJ2-7; 14 nucleotides line up with TRBD2. This sequence originates from a man between 65 and 85 years old with acute or convalescent COVID-19. This CDR3 is CASSLLGTSGSYEQYF. For the CDR3, the DNA is TGTGCCAGCAGTTTATTAGGGACTAGCGGGAGTTACGAGCAGTACTTC.